This T cell receptor beta chain originates from a study of shared clonotypes between healthy human individuals. Clones were read by immunoSEQ multiplex PCR, and TCRdb kept only the in-frame ones, dropping some. The sample carries about 2 million clones, about 95% recorded once. In the naive CD8 group, cells lacked CD45RO and were positively selected for CCR7, so terminally differentiated effector memory CD45RA+ cells were left out. V lost 1 base and J 6 bases, leaving 13 bases between the germline ends. This CDR3 region has 14 residues. Germline CDR1 and CDR2: MNHEY and SVGAGI. This clonotype originated in a man younger than 30 in good health. Sequencing was performed on naive CD8+ T cells sorted from blood. The gene calls are TRBV6-5 and TRBJ2-7; D not resolved. CDR3 residues: CASSYFGNSGEQYF. DNA for the CDR3: TGTGCCAGCAGTTACTTTGGAAACTCGGGCGAGCAGTACTTC.